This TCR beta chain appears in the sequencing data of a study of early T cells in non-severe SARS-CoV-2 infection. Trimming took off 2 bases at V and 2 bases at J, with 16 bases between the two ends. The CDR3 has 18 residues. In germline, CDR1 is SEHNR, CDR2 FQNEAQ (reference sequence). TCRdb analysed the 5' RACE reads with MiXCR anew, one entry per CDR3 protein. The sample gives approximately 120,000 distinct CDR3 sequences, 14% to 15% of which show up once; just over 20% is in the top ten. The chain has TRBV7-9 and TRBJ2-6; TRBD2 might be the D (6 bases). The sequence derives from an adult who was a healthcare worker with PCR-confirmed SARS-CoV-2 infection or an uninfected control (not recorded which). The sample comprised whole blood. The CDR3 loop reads CASSLSTVEGPGANVLTF. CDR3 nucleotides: TGTGCCAGCAGCTTATCCACGGTGGAGGGTCCTGGGGCCAACGTCCTGACTTTC.